This is a list of T cell receptor beta chains from one sample in a study of T cell clones after liver transplantation. The repertoire was sequenced with immunoSEQ multiplex PCR; TCRdb's copy has only in-frame clones and lacks some. This sample has around 75,000 clones, with around 80% found just once. The sequencing used CD4+ T cells from blood, collected around 50 months after liver transplant. These receptors were taken from a human patient who received a liver transplant. Some T cells may possibly be graft donor cells. CDR3s include the opening cysteine and the closing phenylalanine or tryptophan. A D gene is named only where the DNA matches it firmly. Some rows mark clone size as missing; the rest say once, few, many or name a class of expanded clone.

j_call cdr3_length d_call clone_size v_call cdr3_aa cdr3_nt
TRBJ1-2 12 NA NA TRBV29-1 CSVYDKLSGYTF TGCAGCGTTTACGACAAACTAAGCGGCTACACCTTC
TRBJ1-3 19 TRBD1 NA TRBV7-9 CASRPGTGEFLKAGNTIYF TGTGCCAGCAGACCCGGGACAGGGGAATTCCTTAAGGCTGGAAACACCATATATTTT
TRBJ1-6 13 TRBD1 NA TRBV10-2 CASSGQRDSPLHF TGCGCCAGCTCGGGACAGAGGGATTCACCCCTCCACTTT
TRBJ2-3 15 NA few TRBV4-3 CASSPAGAGTDTQYF TGCGCCAGCAGCCCAGCTGGGGCGGGTACAGATACGCAGTATTTT
TRBJ1-2 15 TRBD1 NA TRBV9 CASSVQSRDSYGYTF TGTGCCAGCAGCGTCCAATCCCGGGACAGCTATGGCTACACCTTC
TRBJ1-4 14 NA many TRBV19 CATKPGPSHEKLFF TGTGCCACCAAACCGGGCCCGAGCCATGAAAAACTGTTTTTT
TRBJ2-7 16 NA NA TRBV30 CAWSPWYPGTLAEQYF TGTGCCTGGAGCCCGTGGTACCCGGGCACCTTGGCCGAGCAGTACTTC
TRBJ2-7 11 NA NA TRBV7-9 CASSLANEQYF TGTGCCAGCAGCTTAGCCAACGAGCAGTACTTC
TRBJ1-1 13 NA NA TRBV7-9 CASSFGGRTEAFF TGTGCCAGCAGCTTTGGGGGTAGGACTGAAGCTTTCTTT
TRBJ2-7 15 TRBD2 NA TRBV7-2 CASSLEAGGKYEQYF TGTGCCAGCAGCTTAGAAGCGGGGGGGAAATACGAGCAGTACTTC
TRBJ2-1 15 NA NA TRBV18 CASSQTADGFNEQFF TGTGCCAGCTCACAAACTGCCGACGGTTTCAATGAGCAGTTCTTC
TRBJ2-7 12 NA NA TRBV7-8 CASSAPRGEQYF TGTGCCAGCAGCGCTCCTCGGGGGGAGCAGTACTTC
TRBJ1-3 15 NA NA TRBV6-5 CASSPQTSGGNTIYF TGTGCCAGCAGTCCCCAGACCTCTGGGGGAAACACCATATATTTT
TRBJ2-3 16 TRBD1 NA TRBV19 CASSIFRGQGTDTQYF TGTGCCAGTAGTATTTTCCGGGGACAGGGTACCGATACGCAGTATTTT
TRBJ2-3 12 TRBD2 NA TRBV2 CASVAGADTQYF TGTGCCAGTGTAGCGGGAGCAGATACGCAGTATTTT
TRBJ1-5 18 NA NA TRBV7-9 CASSSVGKPPGGNQPQHF TGTGCCAGCAGCAGTGTGGGCAAACCCCCGGGTGGCAATCAGCCCCAGCATTTT
TRBJ2-2 12 NA NA TRBV29-1 CSVEGNTGELFF TGCAGCGTTGAAGGGAACACCGGGGAGCTGTTTTTT
TRBJ2-3 15 NA once TRBV4-3 CASSPTGPPMNTQYF TGCGCCAGCAGCCCGACCGGCCCCCCCATGAATACGCAGTATTTT
TRBJ1-5 13 NA NA TRBV19 CASSHREGQPQHF TGTGCCAGTAGTCACAGGGAAGGTCAGCCCCAGCATTTT